This TCR beta chain is from a study of shared clonotypes between healthy human individuals. Some clones are missing from TCRdb's copy, which holds only in-frame ones; the method was immunoSEQ multiplex PCR. The repertoire holds millions of clones, with over 85% as singletons. Looked up from germline, CDR1 is SNHLY and CDR2 is FYNNEI. This CDR3 spans 13 amino acids. The V gene lost 6 bases and the J gene lost 1 base, with 10 bases spanning the gap. The origin of this receptor is a man aged 18 to 30 in good health. Some clones in this sample may be carry-over from other donors' samples. V and J are TRBV2 and TRBJ2-7; D is uncertain. Sequenced sample: naive CD4+ T cells from PBMCs. Subset specified: CD45RA+ positively selected. The CDR3 loop reads CASRWQASYEQYF. The CDR3 DNA reads TGTGCCAGCAGATGGCAGGCTTCCTACGAGCAGTACTTC.